This TCR beta chain was recorded in a study of response to subunit inactivated influenza vaccine. Study-wide results and caveats: Only a handful of new T cells, the authors suggested, are recruited with each seasonal influenza vaccination.

One entry per CDR3 protein, called by TCRdb with MiXCR from the RT-PCR reads. The table lists roughly 500,000 distinct CDR3 sequences, approximately 15% of them singletons. The V end was cut by 1 base, the J end by 2 bases, with 14 bases between. CDR1 is SQVTM and CDR2 is ANQGSEA in the germline V gene. CDR3 size: 16 residues. This clonotype has just a few counts. Antigen unknown. The rearrangement uses TRBV29-1 and TRBJ2-2; unclear D gene. Specimen: CD4+ T cells sorted from PBMCs, collected approximately 25 months after vaccination. This clonotype was sampled from a man between 50 and 75 years old who received an inactivated influenza vaccine. The CDR3 region has the DNA TGCAGCGTTGAAGGGTTCGGGCCGACTAACACCGGGGAGCTGTTTTTT. Protein product: CSVEGFGPTNTGELFF.